This TCR beta chain was recovered during a study of T cells in Graves' hyperthyroidism and ophthalmopathy. V lost 4 bases, J lost 4 bases, and 13 bases lay in between. Germline loops: CDR1 LNHDA, CDR2 SQIVND (reference sequence). The CDR3 loop spans 14 amino acids. From RNA transcripts, TCR beta CDR3 regions were amplified. In the first-round RT-PCR of the TCR CDR3, the HTBI primer set was used. From the multiplex PCR reads, TCRdb called clonotypes with MiXCR, one entry per CDR3 protein. The sample contains 200,000 or so distinct CDR3 sequences, less than 20% of which appear only once. This clonotype was detected a few times.

Sequencing was performed on blood. This clonotype was sampled from a woman aged 45-59 years with Graves' hyperthyroidism. The V gene is TRBV19, the J gene TRBJ1-2; tentatively, D is TRBD1 (6 bases). This CDR3 reads CASSRQDFTYGYTF. In DNA, the CDR3 is TGTGCCAGTAGTAGACAGGACTTCACCTATGGCTACACCTTC.